Listed below are T cell receptor beta chains from one sample, sequenced in a study of T cells after yellow fever vaccination. TCRdb re-called the 5' RACE reads with MiXCR, one entry per CDR3 protein. Found here are some 350,000 distinct CDR3 sequences, 6.2% of them singletons; the top ten hold 15%. The specimen comprised PBMCs, sampled 5 days after the yellow fever booster vaccination. The receptors derive from a man aged 30 to 39 who received the YFV17D yellow fever vaccine. CDR3s include the opening cysteine and the closing phenylalanine or tryptophan. A D gene is named only where the DNA matches it firmly. Clone sizes are given selectively: once, few, many, or a class where the clone is expanded.

few TRBD2 TRBJ2-7 TRBV30 CAWSDGLAGYEQYF TGTGCCTGGAGCGACGGTCTAGCGGGCTACGAGCAGTACTTC
NA NA TRBJ2-6 TRBV20-1 CSAARQAGVSGANVLTF TGCAGTGCCGCCCGACAGGCAGGTGTCTCTGGGGCCAACGTCCTGACTTTC
NA NA TRBJ2-4 TRBV20-1 CSASIGRMGNIQYF TGCAGTGCTAGTATCGGCCGGATGGGAAACATTCAGTACTTC
NA TRBD1 TRBJ2-1 TRBV5-5 CASSLRDRDHNEQFF TGTGCCAGCAGCTTGCGGGACAGGGACCACAATGAGCAGTTCTTC
NA TRBD2 TRBJ2-3 TRBV5-6 CASSAATSGNTQYF TGTGCCAGCAGCGCGGCGACTAGCGGAAATACGCAGTATTTT
few NA TRBJ2-7 TRBV30 CAWGRGEAYEQYF TGTGCCTGGGGGAGGGGGGAAGCCTACGAGCAGTACTTC
NA NA TRBJ2-2 TRBV27 CASSSAPASTGELFF TGTGCCAGCAGTTCGGCCCCCGCGAGCACCGGGGAGCTGTTTTTT
many NA TRBJ2-1 TRBV20-1 CSEARGGEQFF TGCAGTGAGGCCAGGGGTGGTGAGCAGTTCTTC
many NA TRBJ2-7 TRBV20-1 CSAQTGYEQYF TGCAGTGCTCAGACAGGCTACGAGCAGTACTTC
few NA TRBJ2-7 TRBV4-2 CASSQDGVAPTYEQYF TGTGCCAGCAGCCAAGATGGGGTAGCGCCAACCTACGAGCAGTACTTC
few TRBD2 TRBJ2-7 TRBV5-6 CASSGRGTSGIYEQYF TGTGCCAGCAGCGGCAGAGGGACTAGCGGGATCTACGAGCAGTACTTC
few NA TRBJ1-5 TRBV29-1 CSVTGGNNQPQHF TGCAGCGTTACGGGGGGGAACAATCAGCCCCAGCATTTT
few NA TRBJ2-1 TRBV5-5 CASSFRGWDTRVHEQFF TGTGCCAGCAGCTTTAGGGGGTGGGACACCCGGGTCCATGAGCAGTTCTTC
many NA TRBJ2-7 TRBV6-5 CASSYSASSYEQYF TGTGCCAGCAGTTACTCGGCAAGCTCCTACGAGCAGTACTTC
NA NA TRBJ2-1 TRBV7-2 CASSFRGDNGQFF TGTGCCAGCAGCTTCAGGGGGGACAATGGGCAGTTCTTC
NA NA TRBJ1-2 TRBV7-2 CASSRAPLTRGDYGYTF TGTGCCAGCAGCCGTGCCCCCCTCACCCGAGGGGACTATGGCTACACCTTC
few NA TRBJ2-7 TRBV29-1 CSVEGASAYEQYF TGCAGCGTTGAAGGTGCCAGCGCCTACGAGCAGTACTTC
NA NA TRBJ2-5 TRBV7-2 CASSSRGLETQYF TGTGCCAGCAGTTCTAGGGGGTTGGAGACCCAGTACTTC
many NA TRBJ2-2 TRBV7-9 CASSLNSVGSGELFF TGTGCCAGCAGCCTCAACTCGGTCGGCTCCGGGGAGCTGTTTTTT
NA NA TRBJ2-1 TRBV6-5 CASSYSTSTNEQFF TGTGCCAGCAGTTACTCGACGAGTACCAATGAGCAGTTCTTC
NA NA TRBJ2-2 TRBV3-1 CASSQDGPSVAGELFF TGTGCCAGCAGCCAAGATGGACCTAGCGTCGCCGGGGAGCTGTTTTTT
NA TRBD2 TRBJ2-5 TRBV5-1 CASSLIGAPGLEGETQYF TGCGCCAGCAGCTTAATCGGGGCTCCAGGACTAGAGGGCGAGACCCAGTACTTC
NA TRBD1 TRBJ1-1 TRBV19 CASSQGQLNTEAFF TGTGCCAGTAGTCAGGGACAGCTCAACACTGAAGCTTTCTTT
many NA TRBJ2-3 TRBV24-1 CASAGSTDTQYF TGTGCCAGTGCAGGGTCCACAGATACGCAGTATTTT
many NA TRBJ2-5 TRBV7-9 CASSLLEETQYF TGTGCCAGCAGCTTATTAGAAGAGACCCAGTACTTC
NA NA TRBJ2-5 TRBV7-2 CASSLAQRETQYF TGTGCCAGCAGCTTAGCGCAGCGAGAGACCCAGTACTTC
NA TRBD2 TRBJ2-3 TRBV6-1 CASRSYQTSFADTQYF TGTGCCAGCAGGAGCTACCAGACTAGCTTCGCAGATACGCAGTATTTT
many TRBD2 TRBJ2-1 TRBV7-8 CASSLARRETLYNEQFF TGTGCCAGCAGCTTAGCGCGGCGGGAGACCCTCTACAATGAGCAGTTCTTC
NA NA TRBJ2-6 TRBV5-5 CASSPGVYGANVLTF TGTGCCAGCAGCCCAGGGGTCTATGGGGCCAACGTCCTGACTTTC
NA TRBD2 TRBJ2-2 TRBV5-4 CASSLGLAEITGELFF TGTGCCAGCAGCTTGGGACTAGCGGAGATCACCGGGGAGCTGTTTTTT
NA NA TRBJ2-5 TRBV7-2 CASSIGGETQYF TGTGCCAGCAGCATCGGCGGGGAGACCCAGTACTTC